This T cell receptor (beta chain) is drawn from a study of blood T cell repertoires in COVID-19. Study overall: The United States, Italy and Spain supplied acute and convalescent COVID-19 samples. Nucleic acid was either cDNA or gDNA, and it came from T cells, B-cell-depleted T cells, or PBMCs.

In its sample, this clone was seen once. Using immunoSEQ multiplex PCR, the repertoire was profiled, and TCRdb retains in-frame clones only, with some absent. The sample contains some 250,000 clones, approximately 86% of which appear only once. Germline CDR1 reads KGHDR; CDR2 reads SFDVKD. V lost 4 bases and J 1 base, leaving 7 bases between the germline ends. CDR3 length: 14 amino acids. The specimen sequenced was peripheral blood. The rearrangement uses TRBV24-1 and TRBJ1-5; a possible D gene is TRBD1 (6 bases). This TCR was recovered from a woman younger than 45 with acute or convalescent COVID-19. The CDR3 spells CATSETGSNQPQHF. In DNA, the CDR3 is TGTGCCACCAGTGAAACAGGGAGCAATCAGCCCCAGCATTTT.